Presented here are 23 T cell receptor beta chains from one specimen sequenced in a study of T cells in Graves' hyperthyroidism and ophthalmopathy. Amplification targeted TCR beta CDR3 regions from RNA transcripts. First-round RT-PCR targeting the TCR CDR3 was performed with the HTBI primer set. TCRdb itself ran the multiplex PCR reads through MiXCR, one entry per CDR3 protein. The data contain 470,000 or so distinct CDR3 sequences, less than 25% of them singletons. Sequencing input: blood. These receptors were collected from a man between 18 and 35 years old with Graves' hyperthyroidism.

This clonotype was detected ten times or more. The CDR3 coding sequence is TGTGCCAGCATCGGGAGCCTGGAAAATGAAGCTTTCTTT. Encoded protein: CASIGSLENEAFF. The rearrangement links TRBV2 to TRBJ1-1; D remains ambiguous. This CDR3 has 13 amino acids. Germline assignment: CDR1 SNHLY and CDR2 FYNNEI. V was shortened by 7 bases and J by 7 bases, with 16 bases between the two germline ends. The full variable domain, rest sourced from reference TRBV2 and TRBJ1-1, is EPEVTQTPSHQVTQMGQEVILRCVPISNHLYFYWYRQILGQKVEFLVSFYNNEISEKSEIFDDQFSVERPDGSNFTLKIRSTKLEDSAMYFCASIGSLENEAFFGQGTRLTVV.

This clonotype appeared many times. V is TRBV5-1 and J is TRBJ2-5; D call uncertain. Germline CDR1 SGHRS, CDR2 YFSETQ. The CDR3 covers 14 residues. Trimming removed 7 bases at V and 5 bases at J, with 18 bases between. CDR3 sequence reads: CASENGLTRETQYF. The CDR3 DNA reads TGCGCCAGCGAAAACGGCCTCACCCGGGAGACCCAGTACTTC.

The chain has TRBV28 and TRBJ1-2; 7 bases agree with TRBD1. Per the germline V gene, CDR1 is MDHEN and CDR2 is SYDVKM. CDR3 length equals 14 residues. V lost 5 bases, J lost 1 base, and 4 bases stayed unmatched. CDR3 in amino acids: CASSIGTDNYGYTF. CDR3 nucleotides: TGTGCCAGCAGTATAGGGACAGATAACTATGGCTACACCTTC.

This clonotype was seen ten or more times. The chain joins TRBV28 to TRBJ2-2; TRBD1 aligns across 8 bases. Germline V CDR1 and CDR2: MDHEN, SYDVKM. The CDR3 has 15 amino acids. V gave up 5 bases and J gave up 0 bases; unmatched junction bases: 2. In nucleotides, the CDR3 is TGTGCCAGCAGTCCAGGGGGCACGAACACCGGGGAGCTGTTTTTT. It specifies CASSPGGTNTGELFF.

This clonotype was seen at least ten times. The chain employs TRBV24-1 and TRBJ1-1; the D is unclear. Germline V gives CDR1 KGHDR, CDR2 SFDVKD. The CDR3 covers 14 residues. Trimming stripped 1 base from V and 10 bases from J, with 15 bases between. The DNA for the CDR3 is TGTGCCACCAGTGATTTAACAACCGCCCGGGGAGCTTTCTTT. It encodes CATSDLTTARGAFF.

There are many counts of this clonotype. The chain carries TRBV5-6 and TRBJ2-7, with D possibly being TRBD2 (5 bases). V was shortened by 0 bases and J by 5 bases, with 15 bases between the two germline ends. The CDR3 has 15 amino acids. Germline CDR1 is SGHDT and CDR2 is YYEEEE. Here the CDR3 reads CASSLVGRRNNEQYF. The CDR3, as DNA: TGTGCCAGCAGCTTGGTCGGCAGGAGGAACAACGAGCAGTACTTC.

The chain links TRBV6-4 to TRBJ1-1, with D possibly TRBD1 on 6 matching bases. This CDR3 comprises 15 residues. Germline CDR1 reads MRHNA; CDR2 reads SNTAGT. Trimming took 5 bases from V and 6 from J, leaving 19 bases between them. The CDR3 reads CASSNLQGGYSEAFF. Written as DNA, the CDR3 is TGTGCCAGCAGTAATCTACAGGGAGGGTACTCTGAAGCTTTCTTT.

This clonotype has a count of ten or more. The chain joins TRBV20-1 to TRBJ2-7, with 11 bases matching TRBD2. This CDR3 contains 16 residues. From germline, CDR1 is DFQATT and CDR2 SNEGSKA (reference sequence). J was trimmed by 3 bases and V by 0 bases; bases with no gene match: 7. As DNA, the CDR3 is TGCAGTGCTAGAGACGGACTAGCGGGTTTCCTCTACGAGCAGTACTTC. Translation gives CSARDGLAGFLYEQYF.

This clonotype came up many times. The chain couples TRBV2 to TRBJ2-7, with TRBD1 as a possible D gene (6 bases). From germline, CDR1 is SNHLY and CDR2 FYNNEI. V was pared by 2 bases and J by 2 bases, with 10 bases between. The CDR3 sequence is 14 residues long. CDR3: CASSEQGMTYEQYF. The CDR3 nucleotides read TGTGCCAGCAGTGAACAGGGGATGACCTACGAGCAGTACTTC.

This clonotype was seen only a few times. The chain recombines TRBV12-3 or TRBV12-4 with TRBJ2-5; D may correspond to TRBD1 or TRBD2 (5 bases each). The ends were cut back, 8 bases at V and 9 bases at J, with 19 bases in the middle. The CDR3 totals 13 residues. The CDR3 DNA reads TGTGCCAGCGCAGGGACGGCCGGTTTGGCCCAGTACTTC. Protein product: CASAGTAGLAQYF.

This clonotype was counted at least ten times. The rearrangement joins TRBV12-3 or TRBV12-4 to TRBJ1-5; 7 positions agree with TRBD1. The CDR3 length is 15 residues. V was clipped by 5 bases and J by 7 bases; unmatched bases: 11. CDR3 DNA: TGTGCCAGCAGTGCCGACAGGGTTGAAGAACAGCCCCAGCATTTT. Translating gives CASSADRVEEQPQHF.

This clonotype has ten or more counts. The chain uses TRBV12-3 or TRBV12-4 and TRBJ2-7; weak D call: TRBD1 (6 bases). This CDR3 region has 13 residues. The V and J ends lost 3 bases and 3 bases respectively, with 9 bases between them. The CDR3: CASSLTGYYEQYF. CDR3 DNA sequence: TGTGCCAGCAGTTTGACAGGCTACTACGAGCAGTACTTC.

Ten or more counts support this clonotype. The V call is TRBV19, the J call TRBJ2-2; D remains ambiguous. There are 14 residues in the CDR3. Germline V gives CDR1 LNHDA, CDR2 SQIVND (reference sequence). The V end was cut by 5 bases, the J end by 0 bases, with 7 bases between. The CDR3 bases are TGTGCCAGTAGTCCGGCAGCGAACACCGGGGAGCTGTTTTTT. It is translated as CASSPAANTGELFF.

The chain is built from TRBV4-1 and TRBJ1-1, with 12 bases aligning to TRBD1. The CDR3 extends over 17 amino acids. Germline CDR1 is MGHRA and CDR2 is YSYEKL. J lost 3 bases, V lost 1 base, and 6 bases had no gene match. CDR3: CASSQGGQGAMDTEAFF. The CDR3 DNA sequence: TGCGCCAGCAGCCAAGGGGGACAGGGGGCTATGGACACTGAAGCTTTCTTT.

This clonotype was counted only a few times. V usage is TRBV29-1 and J usage is TRBJ2-3; D possibly uses TRBD1 or TRBD2 (5 bases each). The CDR3 covers 14 residues. Trimming shortened V by 5 bases and J by 4 bases, and 16 bases separated the two germline ends. Germline lookup yields CDR1 SQVTM and CDR2 ANQGSEA. The CDR3 coding sequence is TGCAGCGTTCCGACCTCTTCGGGGCCAGATACGCAGTATTTT. Translating it yields CSVPTSSGPDTQYF.

At least ten counts were recorded for this clonotype. V is TRBV28 and J is TRBJ2-7; D gene ambiguous. This CDR3 spans 13 amino acids. V was clipped by 8 bases and J by 5 bases, with 16 bases between them. Germline CDR1 and CDR2: MDHEN and SYDVKM. The CDR3 here is CASSYYSADEQYF. The CDR3 DNA is TGTGCCAGCTCCTATTACTCGGCAGACGAGCAGTACTTC.

This clonotype appeared many times. The chain has TRBV6-1 and TRBJ2-7; 9 positions agree with TRBD2. V lost 2 bases, J lost 7 bases, and 9 bases stayed unmatched. CDR3 length: 15 amino acids. Germline V CDR1 and CDR2: MNHNS, SASEGT. CDR3 nucleotides: TGTGCCAGCAGTGAACTAGCGGGATCCAGCAGGGAGCAGTACTTC. Protein: CASSELAGSSREQYF.

V usage is TRBV12-3 or TRBV12-4 and J usage is TRBJ2-7, with a tentative D call TRBD2 (7 bases). V lost 5 bases and J 4 bases, leaving 27 bases between the germline ends. The CDR3 length is 18 residues. The CDR3 DNA reads as TGTGCCAGCAGTCCCCCTCAAAAATGGGGGGGGCTTTCTTACGAGCAGTACTTC. Its protein product is CASSPPQKWGGLSYEQYF.

The chain carries TRBV27 and TRBJ2-3; 7 bases align to TRBD2. Trimming at V came to 4 bases and at J to 6 bases, leaving 7 bases not matched to a gene. Germline V CDR1 and CDR2: MNHEY, SMNVEV (reference sequence). The CDR3 spans 14 residues. CDR3 coding DNA: TGTGCCAGCAGTTCCCCTGGGGGGGGGGATACGCAGTATTTT. Amino acid sequence: CASSSPGGGDTQYF.

J is TRBJ2-7 and V is TRBV28; possible D gene TRBD2, 7 bases. Germline-derived CDR1 and CDR2 are MDHEN and SYDVKM. V gave up 6 bases and J gave up 2 bases, with 17 bases separating them. The CDR3 is 15 amino acids. The CDR3 DNA sequence: TGTGCCAGCAGCTCGGGGGGCACCCCTCCCTACGAGCAGTACTTC. It is translated as CASSSGGTPPYEQYF. Based on the CDR3 plus reference TRBV28 and TRBJ2-7, the full variable domain is DVKVTQSSRYLVKRTGEKVFLECVQDMDHENMFWYRQDPGLGLRLIYFSYDVKMKEKGDIPEGYSVSREKKERFSLILESASTNQTSMYLCASSSGGTPPYEQYFGPGTRLTVT.

This clonotype was observed many times. The chain joins TRBV28 to TRBJ2-7, with 7 nucleotides matching TRBD2. The CDR3 has 13 residues. The trim removed 4 bases at V and 6 bases at J, leaving 6 bases unmatched. Germline assignment: CDR1 MDHEN and CDR2 SYDVKM. CDR3 sequence: CASSSTGGPEQYF. The CDR3, as DNA: TGTGCCAGCAGTTCCACGGGAGGACCCGAGCAGTACTTC.

This clonotype was found many times. The gene calls are TRBV20-1 and TRBJ2-7; D not resolved. CDR1 is DFQATT, CDR2 SNEGSKA, per germline (reference sequence). This CDR3 spans 13 amino acids. V gave up 1 base and J gave up 3 bases, with 10 bases separating them. The CDR3 coding sequence is TGCAGTGCTAGAGGTAATGCTGTCTACGAGCAGTACTTC. It codes for CSARGNAVYEQYF.

This clonotype was counted ten times or more. The chain couples TRBV6-5 to TRBJ1-1; 8 bases agree with TRBD1. J lost 5 bases, V lost 8 bases, and 7 bases had no gene match. Per germline, CDR1 MNHEY and CDR2 SVGAGI. CDR3 length: 13 amino acids. The CDR3, as DNA: TGTGCCAGCTCGACAGGGGCGGAGACTGAAGCTTTCTTT. Protein: CASSTGAETEAFF.